These 17 T cell receptor beta chains originate from one sample sequenced in a study of blood T cell repertoires in COVID-19. TCRdb's copy holds only in-frame clones and misses some; the assay was immunoSEQ multiplex PCR. The data contain 120,000 to 150,000 clones, roughly 84% of them singletons. Sequenced material: PBMCs or T cells enriched from blood (not recorded which). The source is a man aged 40-55 years with acute COVID-19.

V gene TRBV11-2 combines with J gene TRBJ2-2; the D gene is possibly TRBD1 (6 bases). The V gene lost 3 bases and the J gene lost 2 bases, with 13 bases spanning the gap. This CDR3 comprises 16 residues. Looked up from germline, CDR1 is SGHAT and CDR2 is FQNNGV. In nucleotides, the CDR3 is TGTGCCAGCAGCTTTCCCAGGGGCTATAACACCGGGGAGCTGTTTTTT. It is translated as CASSFPRGYNTGELFF.

The chain combines TRBV19 with TRBJ2-7, with 9 bases aligning to TRBD1. Germline loops: CDR1 LNHDA, CDR2 SQIVND (reference sequence). The length of the CDR3 is 12 residues. V was pared by 8 bases and J by 4 bases, with 3 bases of the junction left unmatched. The CDR3 region is CASGDREYEQYF. In nucleotides, the CDR3 is TGTGCCAGTGGGGACAGGGAGTACGAGCAGTACTTC. The whole variable domain, remainder taken from reference TRBV19 and TRBJ2-7, is DGGITQSPKYLFRKEGQNVTLSCEQNLNHDAMYWYRQDPGQGLRLIYYSQIVNDFQKGDIAEGYSVSREKKESFPLTVTSAQKNPTAFYLCASGDREYEQYFGPGTRLTVT.

The V gene is TRBV2, the J gene TRBJ2-7; maybe TRBD2 (5 bases). The CDR3 extends over 12 amino acids. CDR1 is SNHLY, CDR2 FYNNEI, per germline. Trimming took 7 bases from V and 2 from J, leaving 9 bases between them. This CDR3 reads CASTYGAYEQYF. In DNA form, the CDR3 reads TGTGCCAGCACCTACGGGGCCTACGAGCAGTACTTC.

The chain combines TRBV5-5 with TRBJ2-2; D perhaps matches TRBD1 (6 bases). Trimming left V 2 bases short and J 5 bases short, with 16 bases between. The V gene's germline CDR1 is SGHKS and CDR2 YYEKEE (reference sequence). This CDR3 is built from 16 residues. CDR3 nucleotide sequence: TGTGCCAGCAGCTTACTCCAGGGGCCAGGAACCGGGGAGCTGTTTTTT. Its protein is CASSLLQGPGTGELFF.

This clone was recorded a few times. The V and J genes are TRBV28 and TRBJ1-2; 7 nucleotides align to TRBD1. Germline values: CDR1 MDHEN, CDR2 SYDVKM. The CDR3 totals 15 residues. The V and J ends lost 5 bases and 5 bases, in that order; junction bases with no gene match: 11. CDR3 sequence reads: CASSPTRDRRYGYTF. The CDR3 DNA sequence: TGTGCCAGCAGTCCCACCCGGGACAGAAGATATGGCTACACCTTC.

This sequence joins TRBV3-1 (or the pseudogene TRBV3-2) and TRBJ1-6; D is possibly TRBD1 (6 bases). CDR1 LGHDT and CDR2 YNNKEL come from the germline V gene (reference sequence). CDR3 size: 16 residues. The V end was cut by 1 base, the J end by 6 bases, with 13 bases between. The CDR3 region is CASSQGVGGLNSPLHF. The CDR3 DNA is TGTGCCAGCAGCCAAGGAGTAGGGGGTCTTAATTCACCCCTCCACTTT.

The CDR3 protein is CASSSQGQGTYGYTF. The CDR3 DNA reads TGCGCCAGCAGCTCCCAAGGCCAGGGTACCTATGGCTACACCTTC. The chain joins TRBV5-1 to TRBJ1-2, with D possibly matching TRBD1 (5 bases). Germline V gene data show CDR1 as SGHRS and CDR2 as YFSETQ. V was shortened by 3 bases and J by 4 bases, with 16 bases between the two germline ends. The CDR3 length is 15 residues. The variable domain in full, completed from reference TRBV5-1 and TRBJ1-2, reads KAGVTQTPRYLIKTRGQQVTLSCSPISGHRSVSWYQQTPGQGLQFLFEYFSETQRNKGNFPGRFSGRQFSNSRSEMNVSTLELGDSALYLCASSSQGQGTYGYTFGSGTRLTVV.

This clone was counted a few times. This chain joins TRBV19 and TRBJ1-5, with unresolved D. From germline, CDR1 is LNHDA and CDR2 SQIVND (reference sequence). Deletions cut 2 bases from V and 4 bases from J, with 15 bases between. CDR3 length: 16 residues. DNA of the CDR3: TGTGCCAGTAGTATATTTAATCTTGAGGGTAATCAGCCCCAGCATTTT. Translation gives CASSIFNLEGNQPQHF.

This sequence joins TRBV4-1 and TRBJ2-7; D ambiguous. V gave up 1 base and J gave up 5 bases, with 18 bases separating them. This CDR3 contains 16 residues. The germline V gene has CDR1 MGHRA and CDR2 YSYEKL. For the CDR3, the DNA is TGCGCCAGCAGCCAAGGAATCGTGCTATCAGGTGACGAGCAGTACTTC. It specifies CASSQGIVLSGDEQYF.

This chain joins TRBV28 and TRBJ2-3; weak D call: TRBD1 (6 bases). V lost 4 bases, J lost 3 bases, and 17 bases lay in between. The CDR3 length is 16 residues. Germline CDR1 is MDHEN and CDR2 is SYDVKM. CDR3 sequence: CASSYPTGKETDTQYF. CDR3 bases: TGTGCCAGCAGTTACCCAACAGGGAAGGAAACAGATACGCAGTATTTT.

The J gene is TRBJ2-2, the V gene TRBV25-1; TRBD1 agrees at 9 bases. Losses at the gene ends were 8 bases for V and 4 bases for J; bases not matched to a gene: 5. This CDR3 is 14 amino acids long. Germline CDR1 is MGHDK and CDR2 is SYGVNS. CDR3 in amino acids: CASRPTGGTGELFF. The CDR3 DNA sequence: TGTGCCAGCCGACCGACAGGGGGCACCGGGGAGCTGTTTTTT.

This clone was seen once. This rearrangement joins TRBV6-5 to TRBJ1-5; no definite D call. Germline values: CDR1 MNHEY, CDR2 SVGAGI. The CDR3 runs 12 residues. V lost 4 bases and J 4 bases, leaving 5 bases between the germline ends. Here the CDR3 DNA reads TGTGCCAGCAGTTCGCGAAATCAGCCCCAGCATTTT. Its translation: CASSSRNQPQHF.

The chain is built from TRBV5-5 and TRBJ1-4; a possible D gene is TRBD1 (5 bases). The CDR3 has 15 amino acids. Trimming cost V 0 bases and J 1 base, with 7 bases left between them. Germline lookup yields CDR1 SGHKS and CDR2 YYEKEE (reference sequence). The CDR3 region has the DNA TGTGCCAGCAGCTTGGCGGGGGGAACTAATGAAAAACTGTTTTTT. This encodes CASSLAGGTNEKLFF.

The chain carries TRBV6-2 or TRBV6-3 and TRBJ1-5; unclear D gene. Per germline, CDR1 MNHEY and CDR2 SVGEGT. The V and J ends lost 6 bases and 0 bases respectively, with 12 bases between them. The CDR3 consists of 15 residues. This CDR3 reads CASSFSGYSNQPQHF. CDR3 DNA: TGTGCCAGCAGCTTCTCGGGGTATAGCAATCAGCCCCAGCATTTT.

The V gene is TRBV11-2, the J gene TRBJ2-7; TRBD1 might be the D (5 bases). Germline CDR1 and CDR2: SGHAT and FQNNGV. The length of the CDR3 is 13 residues. The V and J ends lost 5 bases and 3 bases respectively, with 11 bases between them. CDR3 coding DNA: TGTGCCAGCAGCCAAGACAGAAGCTACGAGCAGTACTTC. This gives the protein CASSQDRSYEQYF.

V gene TRBV19 combines with J gene TRBJ1-1; 7 positions agree with TRBD1. Germline V CDR1 and CDR2: LNHDA, SQIVND (reference sequence). The V gene end was trimmed by 3 bases and the J gene end by 4 bases; junction bases not matched to a gene: 14. The CDR3 totals 17 residues. CDR3 in amino acids: CASSMIFAGGESTEAFF. The CDR3 nucleotides read TGTGCCAGTAGTATGATCTTCGCAGGGGGAGAGAGCACTGAAGCTTTCTTT.

This clone was counted a few times. CDR3 loop: CASSSTSVGFSTDTQYF. The CDR3 region has the DNA TGTGCCAGCAGTTCGACTAGCGTCGGGTTTAGCACAGATACGCAGTATTTT. V gene TRBV6-2 or TRBV6-3 combines with J gene TRBJ2-3, with 8 bases matching TRBD2. Germline CDR1 MNHEY, CDR2 SVGEGT. The CDR3 covers 17 residues. The ends lost 4 bases at V and 0 bases at J; junction bases unmatched: 9.